A single sample gave rise to the 20 T cell receptor beta chains below, sequenced in a study of long-term antiretroviral therapy in people with HIV. immunoSEQ v3.0 was run at survey level. The method was immunoSEQ multiplex PCR; TCRdb's version includes in-frame clones alone and lacks a portion of them. The table shows tens of thousands of clones, with just over 85% occurring only once. This specimen was unsorted PBMCs, taken 0.8 years after starting antiretroviral therapy. These receptors originate from a woman in her thirties with HIV.

This clone was seen just once. J is TRBJ1-3 and V is TRBV6-5; unclear D gene. Deletions cut 6 bases from V and 0 bases from J, with 12 bases between. CDR1 MNHEY and CDR2 SVGAGI come from the germline V gene. CDR3 size: 15 residues. Here the CDR3 reads CASRENRGSGNTIYF. The CDR3, as DNA: TGTGCCAGCAGAGAAAACAGAGGCTCTGGAAACACCATATATTTT.

The chain couples TRBV5-1 to TRBJ1-6, with D perhaps TRBD1 (5 bases). V was clipped by 0 bases and J by 7 bases, with 11 bases between them. CDR3 size: 15 residues. Per the germline V gene, CDR1 is SGHRS and CDR2 is YFSETQ. CDR3 nucleotide sequence: TGCGCCAGCAGCTTGGGAACAGGAGTAAATTCACCCCTCCACTTT. This codes for CASSLGTGVNSPLHF.

J is TRBJ2-1 and V is TRBV10-3; TRBD1 might be the D (5 bases). CDR1 and CDR2 (germline): ENHRY, SYGVKD. The V end lost 10 bases, the J end lost 6 bases, and 16 bases lay between the germline ends. This CDR3 spans 13 amino acids. For the CDR3, the DNA is TGTGCCACCTCCTTTCCAGGGATCAATGAGCAGTTCTTC. Translated, it gives CATSFPGINEQFF.

The chain is built from TRBV19 and TRBJ2-7; D remains unclear. Per the germline V gene, CDR1 is LNHDA and CDR2 is SQIVND (reference sequence). The V end was cut by 10 bases, the J end by 4 bases, with 14 bases between. The CDR3 has 12 residues. CDR3 DNA sequence: TGTGCCACCAAGGACCCTCCGTACGAGCAGTACTTC. Protein: CATKDPPYEQYF.

The genes are TRBV7-9 and TRBJ2-2; TRBD2 might be the D (6 bases). Trimming took 9 bases from V and 1 from J, leaving 12 bases between them. The CDR3 loop spans 14 amino acids. The germline V gene has CDR1 SEHNR and CDR2 FQNEAQ (reference sequence). CDR3 nucleotides: TGTGCCAGGTCCGGGGGTTTGAACACCGGGGAGCTGTTTTTT. Translation gives CARSGGLNTGELFF.

V usage is TRBV5-1 and J usage is TRBJ1-2; the D is unclear. Trimming left V 1 base short and J 7 bases short, with 11 bases between. The CDR3 runs to 13 residues. The germline gives CDR1 SGHRS, CDR2 YFSETQ. The CDR3 DNA sequence: TGCGCCAGCAGCTTGTCGGGGTATGGTGGCTACACCTTC. This translates into CASSLSGYGGYTF.

The chain recombines TRBV7-3 with TRBJ1-2; no definite D call. The germline gives CDR1 SGHTA, CDR2 FQGTGA. V lost 1 base and J 8 bases, leaving 11 bases between the germline ends. The CDR3 has 13 residues. CDR3 bases: TGTGCCAGCAGCTTAAATTCTGTTGAAGGCTACACCTTC. It encodes CASSLNSVEGYTF.

The chain joins TRBV30 to TRBJ2-5; possibly TRBD1 or TRBD2 for D (5 bases each). V was clipped by 3 bases and J by 2 bases, with 10 bases between them. The CDR3 is 13 residues long. Germline CDR1 GTSNPN, CDR2 SVGIG (reference sequence). The CDR3, as DNA: TGTGCCTGGAGCGACGGGGCTCAAGAGACCCAGTACTTC. Translation: CAWSDGAQETQYF. Together with reference TRBV30 and TRBJ2-5, the CDR3 gives the full variable domain: SQTIHQWPATLVQPVGSPLSLECTVEGTSNPNLYWYRQAAGRGLQLLFYSVGIGQISSEVPQNLSASRPQDRQFILSSKKLLLSDSGFYLCAWSDGAQETQYFGPGTRLLVL.

The chain has TRBV29-1 and TRBJ2-1; D is perhaps TRBD2 (5 bases). The V gene's germline CDR1 is SQVTM and CDR2 ANQGSEA. V was clipped by 6 bases and J by 1 base, with 13 bases between them. The CDR3 is 14 amino acids. CDR3 region: CSVTPRDSYNEQFF. The CDR3 DNA reads TGCAGCGTAACACCCCGGGATTCCTACAATGAGCAGTTCTTC.

The chain uses TRBV5-1 and TRBJ2-5, with D perhaps matching TRBD1 (5 bases). CDR1 is SGHRS and CDR2 is YFSETQ in the germline V gene. Trimming cost V 2 bases and J 4 bases, with 12 bases left between them. The CDR3 runs 14 residues. DNA for the CDR3: TGCGCCAGCAGCTTTACAGCAGGGTTAGAGACCCAGTACTTC. Its protein product is CASSFTAGLETQYF. The full variable domain, its missing parts supplied by reference TRBV5-1 and TRBJ2-5, is KAGVTQTPRYLIKTRGQQVTLSCSPISGHRSVSWYQQTPGQGLQFLFEYFSETQRNKGNFPGRFSGRQFSNSRSEMNVSTLELGDSALYLCASSFTAGLETQYFGPGTRLLVL.

V and J are TRBV7-7 and TRBJ1-4; 7 bases fit TRBD1. The CDR3 consists of 15 residues. V trimming: 4 bases; J trimming: 8 bases; junction bases outside the gene matches: 10. CDR1 and CDR2 from the germline V gene are SSHAT and FNYEAQ (reference sequence). The CDR3 bases are TGTGCCAGCAGCTCTACAGGGGAGGTTGGGGAAAAACTGTTTTTT. Protein: CASSSTGEVGEKLFF.

The chain combines TRBV30 with TRBJ1-3; perhaps TRBD1 as D (5 bases). The V gene's germline CDR1 is GTSNPN and CDR2 SVGIG (reference sequence). V dropped 2 bases and J dropped 4 bases, with 12 bases sitting between them. The CDR3 sequence is 14 residues long. CDR3 loop: CAWSRGTAGNTIYF. CDR3 DNA sequence: TGTGCCTGGAGTCGAGGGACTGCCGGAAACACCATATATTTT.

V usage is TRBV7-6 and J usage is TRBJ1-1; D possibly corresponds to TRBD1 (6 bases). V lost 3 bases to trimming and J lost 4 bases, with 15 bases between them. Germline loops: CDR1 SGHVS, CDR2 FNYEAQ. The CDR3 runs 15 residues. This CDR3 reads CASSLFPGASTEAFF. CDR3 nucleotide sequence: TGTGCCAGCAGCTTGTTCCCAGGGGCGAGCACTGAAGCTTTCTTT.

The J gene is TRBJ2-5, the V gene TRBV11-2; 8 nucleotides align to TRBD1. There are 15 residues in the CDR3. Trimming removed 1 base from V and 5 bases from J; junction bases left unmatched: 6. Germline V CDR1 and CDR2: SGHAT, FQNNGV. CDR3 in DNA: TGTGCCAGCAGCTTAGGTGGGACAGGCGGGGAGACCCAGTACTTC. It encodes CASSLGGTGGETQYF. Combining the CDR3 with reference TRBV11-2 and TRBJ2-5 gives the whole variable domain EAGVAQSPRYKIIEKRQSVAFWCNPISGHATLYWYQQILGQGPKLLIQFQNNGVVDDSQLPKDRFSAERLKGVDSTLKIQPAKLEDSAVYLCASSLGGTGGETQYFGPGTRLLVL.

This CDR3 is CASSLVGGPNNEQFF. The CDR3 DNA reads as TGCGCCAGCAGCTTGGTTGGGGGGCCAAACAATGAGCAGTTCTTC. The chain links TRBV5-1 to TRBJ2-1; D is tentatively TRBD1 or TRBD2 (6 bases each). Trimming removed 0 bases from V and 5 bases from J, with 12 bases in between. The CDR3 is made up of 15 amino acids. CDR1 is SGHRS and CDR2 is YFSETQ in the germline V gene.

V usage is TRBV18 and J usage is TRBJ1-1; unclear D gene. V was pared by 3 bases and J by 0 bases, with 11 bases between. The CDR3 totals 15 residues. Looked up from germline, CDR1 is KGHSH and CDR2 is LQKENI. Here the CDR3 DNA reads TGTGCCAGCTCACCGCCAGGCTCCGTGAACACTGAAGCTTTCTTT. Translating it yields CASSPPGSVNTEAFF.

The chain uses TRBV12-1 and TRBJ2-1; no DNA check was done on the table's D call, TRBD1. TRBV12-1 is an annotated pseudogene. This CDR3 comprises 15 residues. CDR3: CASSFGDRMYNEQFF. The CDR3 nucleotides read TGTGCCAGCAGCTTTGGCGACAGAATGTACAATGAGCAGTTCTTC.

The chain has TRBV12-5 and TRBJ1-5, with no clear D. This CDR3 has 17 residues. Germline V CDR1 and CDR2: LGHNT, FRNRAP. V was cut by 4 bases and J by 0 bases, with 16 bases left in between. The CDR3 region is CASGYPPFARSNQPQHF. Written as DNA, the CDR3 is TGTGCTAGTGGTTACCCGCCTTTTGCCCGTAGCAATCAGCCCCAGCATTTT.

This clone was seen a single time. The rearrangement links TRBV11-2 to TRBJ2-1; no reliable D call. Trimming left V 0 bases short and J 0 bases short, with 9 bases between. The CDR3 consists of 16 residues. CDR1 is SGHAT, CDR2 FQNNGV, per germline. Here the CDR3 DNA reads TGTGCCAGCAGCTTAGACCCGGTCAGCTCCTACAATGAGCAGTTCTTC. The encoded protein is CASSLDPVSSYNEQFF.

V gene TRBV7-6 combines with J gene TRBJ2-2; D call uncertain. Germline lookup yields CDR1 SGHVS and CDR2 FNYEAQ. CDR3 length: 13 amino acids. Trimming cost V 1 base and J 5 bases, with 5 bases left between them. CDR3 nucleotides: TGTGCCAGCAGCTTAGAACGGACCGGGGAGCTGTTTTTT. Translation: CASSLERTGELFF.